The 18 T cell receptor beta chains reported below all come from one sample, sequenced in a study of brain T cells in children with intractable seizures. Method: immunoSEQ multiplex PCR; TCRdb's copy keeps in-frame clones and lacks some. The table shows under 150,000 clones, with under 95% occurring only once. Sequenced material: peripheral blood, taken at surgery. The receptors stem from a boy in the first two years of life with hemimegalencephaly and intractable seizures.

The chain employs TRBV11-2 and TRBJ2-7; no clear D. V lost 3 bases to trimming and J lost 0 bases, with 9 bases between them. CDR1 SGHAT and CDR2 FQNNGV come from the germline V gene. This CDR3 is 14 amino acids long. In DNA form, the CDR3 reads TGTGCCAGCAGCTTTGGCAGTAGCTCCTACGAGCAGTACTTC. Encoded protein: CASSFGSSSYEQYF.

The table lists this clone with a count of one. The V call is TRBV15, the J call TRBJ2-1; the match to TRBD2 covers 13 bases. The CDR3 has 18 amino acids. Trimming cost V 0 bases and J 7 bases; bases outside gene matches: 9. Germline V gene data show CDR1 as LNHNV and CDR2 as YYDKDF (reference sequence). In DNA, the CDR3 is TGTGCCACCAGCAGAGAGAGGACTAGCGGGAGAAGAGGGAATGAGCAGTTCTTC. Protein sequence: CATSRERTSGRRGNEQFF.

V is TRBV7-6 and J is TRBJ2-7; 9 nucleotides align to TRBD1. The CDR3 has 14 residues. Germline V gene lookup returns CDR1 SGHVS and CDR2 FNYEAQ. The V segment lost 5 bases and the J segment 2 bases; nucleotides outside the gene matches: 4. The DNA of the CDR3 is TGTGCCAGCAGCCGGACAGGGGAACCCTACGAGCAGTACTTC. Its translation is CASSRTGEPYEQYF.

The chain employs TRBV2 and TRBJ2-7; D is perhaps TRBD1 (6 bases). Germline V gives CDR1 SNHLY, CDR2 FYNNEI. The V and J ends lost 6 bases and 5 bases respectively, with 11 bases between them. The CDR3 sequence is 12 residues long. The CDR3 reads CASRADSHEQYF. CDR3 in DNA: TGTGCCAGCAGGGCGGACAGCCACGAGCAGTACTTC. The complete variable domain, with remaining parts taken from reference TRBV2 and TRBJ2-7, reads EPEVTQTPSHQVTQMGQEVILRCVPISNHLYFYWYRQILGQKVEFLVSFYNNEISEKSEIFDDQFSVERPDGSNFTLKIRSTKLEDSAMYFCASRADSHEQYFGPGTRLTVT.

The CDR3 DNA reads as TGTGCCACCAGTGATGAGACTAGCGGATTCTACGAGCAGTACTTC. This translates into CATSDETSGFYEQYF. V usage is TRBV24-1 and J usage is TRBJ2-7; 9 positions match TRBD2. The CDR3 sequence is 15 residues long. Germline values: CDR1 KGHDR, CDR2 SFDVKD. J lost 3 bases, V lost 3 bases, and 5 bases had no gene match.

V usage is TRBV27 and J usage is TRBJ2-1, with 7 bases fitting TRBD2. Trimming took 4 bases from V and 6 from J; bases not matched to a gene: 6. This CDR3 has 14 amino acids. Germline-derived CDR1 and CDR2 are MNHEY and SMNVEV (reference sequence). Here the CDR3 DNA reads TGTGCCAGCAGTTGGAGACCGGGGGGCAATGAGCAGTTCTTC. This translates into CASSWRPGGNEQFF.

V usage is TRBV6-2 or TRBV6-3 and J usage is TRBJ2-2, with 10 bases lining up with TRBD2. Germline CDR1 reads MNHEY; CDR2 reads SVGEGT. V shed 2 bases, J shed 6 bases, and the junction held 12 bases outside the gene matches. The CDR3 length is 18 residues. The CDR3 DNA reads TGTGCCAGCAGTTACGACCCTAGCGGGAGATGGGACGCCGGGGAGCTGTTTTTT. This codes for CASSYDPSGRWDAGELFF.

This CDR3 is CASRRGTYGYTF. The DNA of the CDR3 is TGTGCCAGCAGGAGGGGCACCTATGGCTACACCTTC. This chain uses TRBV6-5 with TRBJ1-2; perhaps TRBD1 as D (5 bases). Trimming took 6 bases from V and 4 from J, leaving 9 bases between them. The CDR3 loop spans 12 amino acids. Per germline, CDR1 MNHEY and CDR2 SVGAGI.

The chain uses TRBV5-1 and TRBJ1-4; 9 bases are a match to TRBD1. Germline V gene sequence: CDR1 SGHRS, CDR2 YFSETQ. Trimming removed 1 base from V and 3 bases from J; junction bases left unmatched: 7. There are 17 residues in the CDR3. CDR3 nucleotide sequence: TGCGCCAGCAGCTTGTCCGGGACAGGGACAGCTAATGAAAAACTGTTTTTT. It codes for CASSLSGTGTANEKLFF.

The chain is built from TRBV7-9 and TRBJ2-6; maybe TRBD1 (5 bases). This CDR3 has 16 residues. Germline assignment: CDR1 SEHNR and CDR2 FQNEAQ (reference sequence). The V gene lost 4 bases and the J gene lost 2 bases, with 12 bases spanning the gap. The CDR3 sequence: CASSSPSGTGANVLTF. CDR3 DNA: TGTGCCAGCAGCTCCCCCTCAGGGACTGGGGCCAACGTCCTGACTTTC.

The CDR3, as DNA: TGTGCCAGCAGCCAAGGCGGAGTCAGGGGGTTACAAGAGACCCAGTACTTC. This codes for CASSQGGVRGLQETQYF. The J gene is TRBJ2-5, the V gene TRBV14, with 7 bases that match TRBD1. This CDR3 has 17 amino acids. Germline CDR1 reads SGHDN; CDR2 reads FVKESK. Losses at the gene ends were 1 base for V and 2 bases for J; bases not matched to a gene: 10.

With respect to this clone: This same CDR3 is encoded by further DNA sequences in the sample. The V and J genes are TRBV4-3 and TRBJ1-3; D not certain. CDR1 is LGHNA and CDR2 is YSLEER in the germline V gene. V shed 0 bases and J shed 0 bases, with 6 bases lying between them. The CDR3 is 15 amino acids. CDR3 protein: CASSQDLSSGNTIYF. The DNA of the CDR3 is TGCGCCAGCAGCCAAGACCTATCCTCTGGAAACACCATATATTTT.

The chain has TRBV15 and TRBJ2-1; D is unresolved. The CDR3 length is 13 residues. CDR1 is LNHNV and CDR2 is YYDKDF in the germline V gene (reference sequence). V shed 0 bases and J shed 8 bases, with 8 bases lying between them. CDR3 residues: CATSRDRRYEQFF. As DNA, the CDR3 is TGTGCCACCAGCAGAGATCGGCGTTATGAGCAGTTCTTC.

The V call is TRBV11-2, the J call TRBJ2-5, with D perhaps TRBD1 or TRBD2 (6 bases each). This CDR3 is 15 amino acids long. V shed 5 bases and J shed 5 bases, with 18 bases lying between them. Looked up from germline, CDR1 is SGHAT and CDR2 is FQNNGV. CDR3: CASSKGGREGETQYF. In DNA, the CDR3 is TGTGCCAGCAGCAAAGGGGGGCGGGAAGGGGAGACCCAGTACTTC. Full variable domain (outside the CDR3, taken from reference TRBV11-2 and TRBJ2-5): EAGVAQSPRYKIIEKRQSVAFWCNPISGHATLYWYQQILGQGPKLLIQFQNNGVVDDSQLPKDRFSAERLKGVDSTLKIQPAKLEDSAVYLCASSKGGREGETQYFGPGTRLLVL.

The chain links TRBV6-2 or TRBV6-3 to TRBJ2-4, with a possible D match to TRBD1 (6 bases). Trimming left V 0 bases short and J 3 bases short, with 12 bases between. The CDR3 consists of 16 residues. Per germline, CDR1 MNHEY and CDR2 SVGEGT. CDR3 sequence: CASSYSPQGHKNIQYF. CDR3 nucleotide sequence: TGTGCCAGCAGTTACTCACCTCAGGGACACAAAAACATTCAGTACTTC.

The J gene is TRBJ2-3, the V gene TRBV5-1; D remains unclear. The V end lost 1 base, the J end lost 9 bases, and 9 bases lay between the germline ends. The CDR3 extends over 12 amino acids. CDR1 is SGHRS, CDR2 YFSETQ, per germline. Here the CDR3 reads CASSLSTGTQYF. The CDR3, as DNA: TGCGCCAGCAGCTTGTCTACGGGCACGCAGTATTTT.

This clone was seen a few times. The rearrangement joins TRBV10-1 to TRBJ1-5; no definite D call. Germline V gene sequence: CDR1 WNHNN, CDR2 SYGVQD (reference sequence). V lost 6 bases to trimming and J lost 0 bases, with 3 bases between them. The CDR3 runs 12 residues. The CDR3 here is CASRHSNQPQHF. The CDR3, as DNA: TGCGCCAGCAGACATAGCAATCAGCCCCAGCATTTT.

The chain has TRBV6-5 and TRBJ1-6; D is undetermined. Per the germline V gene, CDR1 is MNHEY and CDR2 is SVGAGI. V was cut by 7 bases and J by 7 bases, with 14 bases left in between. The CDR3 contains 14 residues. The CDR3 here is CASTGPGGNSPLHF. The CDR3, as DNA: TGTGCCAGCACAGGCCCGGGAGGGAATTCACCCCTCCACTTT.